This T cell receptor beta chain emerged from a study of cytomegalovirus exposure and HLA in healthy donors (dated by TCRdb to about 2017). Background for the entire study: An earlier analysis of roughly 630 of the donors reported 276 Gb of sequence data and 117 million unique TCR beta sequences from about 179 million T cells. The study aimed to test whether cataloging public T cell receptors could reveal signatures of past pathogen exposure. Among about 400 genotyped donors of the cohort, an average of about 240,000 unique TCR beta nucleotide sequences was sequenced per donor, of which 15% to 20% were non-productive. Typing coverage differed by locus: A, B, C, DRB1 and DQB1 were typed in about 629-630 donors, DQA1 in about 510, DPA1 in approximately 610, and DPB1 in 400 to 490. An earlier analysis of 587 of the donors used high-throughput TCR beta sequencing to judge whether each TCR beta V gene segment behaved as functional or pseudogenic. In addition to the first cohort of approximately 670 subjects, a separate validation cohort of 120 different subjects was used. Approximately 310 gigabases of sequencing data and approximately 93 million unique TCR sequences were included in an early release covering about 700 HLA-typed donors. All discovery cohort repertoires had been generated using a single sequencing platform. Genome-wide SNP genotypes for about 65% of the roughly 670 donors were used in a later genetic analysis, which treated that subset as a discovery cohort. In a later analysis, previously published TCR beta repertoires from hundreds of donors were re-analyzed and high-resolution HLA genotyping was added so that TCR occurrence patterns could be studied. HLA typing included class I and class II loci at four-digit resolution. Five DR-DQ haplotypes were treated as single units for association and clustering because of strong linkage in the cohort. The study used immunosequencing to profile the T cell repertoires of some 600 subjects and linked those repertoires to cytomegalovirus serostatus. Donor age, sex, ethnicity and CMV serostatus were compiled alongside the repertoire data. The genetic ancestry cluster associated with self-reported Caucasian donors included around four fifths of the roughly 400 genotyped donors. The study combined high-throughput TCR immunosequencing, statistical association of individual TCRs with disease status, and machine learning to predict cytomegalovirus infection status. The later analysis used no new phenotypic data to find candidate immune exposures, relying instead on TCR beta sequences and their occurrence across donors.

The investigation overall reported the following: The sequencing pipeline was judged likely to have produced a cluster of highly shared sequence variants as a technical artifact. In this cohort, only TCR beta chains were sequenced, and detectable features were limited by the absence of alpha or paired-chain data. In an earlier analysis of roughly 500 of the donors, most TCR beta V segments appeared in productive rearrangements about 87% or about 30% of the time, broadly matching IMGT annotations. In a later analysis, several top co-occurrence clusters were reported to appear linked to parvovirus B19, influenza, CMV and Epstein-Barr virus. According to a later genetic analysis, donors in an Asian-associated ancestry cluster had fewer N-insertions in productive TCRs than the roughly 700-donor mean. In a later analysis, TCR association rates were found to vary across HLA loci, with the most associated TCRs seen for DRB1 alleles and the fewest for HLA-C alleles. While some public TCRs were present in many individuals, most TCR sequences turned up only very rarely across donors. Because counts were too low, some 17 rarely observed V segments, including chromosome 9 orphons, were left out of the earlier analysis of 587 of the donors. The 87-base-pair reads could not distinguish some IMGT-functional V segments, including TRBV6-2 and TRBV6-3, so those segments were excluded. Because HLA typing was missing for some donors at each locus, association tests included only the typed subset. Specific HLA alleles were associated with 15,000 to 20,000 TCR beta sequences at a false discovery rate of 0.05 in a later analysis. Linkage disequilibrium might explain the correlated functional status among segregating V segments, but an unknown experimental factor could not be excluded. A later analysis found that HLA-associated TCR beta chains were more clonally expanded and had lower generation probabilities than equally common non-associated chains. The authors suggested that the approach could potentially be extended to other disease states and immunological phenotypes. CMV serostatus was the only immune exposure information available for the cohort. In a later analysis, most CMV-associated TCR beta chains were found to appear HLA-restricted, with HLA associations seemingly driven largely by CMV exposure. V-gene and J-gene trimming of TCR beta chains was associated with a missense DCLRE1C variant in a later genetic analysis, and the association was replicated in an independent cohort. In both the original and validation cohorts, the classifier was reported to diagnose cytomegalovirus status with high specificity and sensitivity. In vitro tests confirmed that a few of the cytomegalovirus-associated TCR beta chains recognize cytomegalovirus antigens. Strong co-occurrence of HLA alleles, especially DR and DQ, made assigning TCR associations to individual alleles difficult. Roughly uniform sequencing depth across donors was assumed in presence/absence analyses, although this assumption may not hold. A further reported finding was that TCR beta sequences accurately predicted the HLA-A and HLA-B alleles for most subjects in the first cohort. In the study, 150 to 200 TCR beta chains were listed as associated with cytomegalovirus.

Library generation was performed with the immunoSEQ multiplex PCR assay. The multiplex PCR relied on a mix of 60 forward primers for TCR Vbeta segments and 13 reverse primers for TCR Jbeta segments. Amplification of the CDR3 region of rearranged TCR beta genes was performed with a multiplex PCR assay on genomic DNA. Amplified TCR beta libraries were sequenced as 87-base-pair reads on the Illumina HiSeq System. Turning to the authors' computational methods: In a later analysis, 70 million to 95 million unique TCR beta chains were counted across the approximately 670 repertoires, and roughly 10 million of these chains were shared by at least two donors. A nearest-neighbor algorithm error-corrected the raw reads and collapsed the reads into unique sequences, merging closely related sequences to remove PCR and sequencing errors. CDR3 sequences were aligned to IMGT reference sequences to assign V, D and J gene segments. For a sequence to be retained, a match of at least six nucleotides was required to both a V gene segment and a J gene segment. A rearrangement counted as productive if the CDR3 had no stop codons and remained in frame with V and J, and every other rearrangement counted as non-productive. Following IMGT convention, CDR3 was defined as the stretch from the second conserved V-encoded cysteine up to the conserved J-encoded phenylalanine. In an earlier analysis of around 600 of the donors, sequences lacking an unambiguous match to a single V gene segment were excluded. An earlier analysis of over 450 of the donors classified V segments as functional when productive rearrangements were above 56.7% and as segregating when the standard deviation between donors was above 5%. A statistical classification framework was developed to diagnose cytomegalovirus status using the catalog of TCR beta chain sequences. In a later analysis, V and J genes were assigned by comparing TCR nucleotide sequences against IMGT/GENE-DB human TR gene sequences. The TCRdist pipeline was used in a later analysis to assign CDR3 sequences and most-parsimonious VDJ recombination scenarios. In a later analysis, every TCR beta chain was defined by the combination of its CDR3 amino acid sequence and its V-gene family, and reads without a unique V-gene family were dropped. To address suspected cross-contamination and a sequencing artifact, a later analysis removed approximately 590 highly shared, low-generation-probability nucleotide sequences. A later analysis calculated a clonal expansion index for each public chain from normalized within-repertoire ranks of inferred template counts. In a later analysis, generation probabilities were computed with a VDJ recombination model fitted to out-of-frame rearrangements, and the resulting probabilities were checked against IGoR. A later analysis scored TCR-TCR, TCR-HLA and TCR-CMV co-occurrence with hypergeometric tests, applying a repertoire-size bias correction to TCR pairs. False discovery rates were estimated in a later analysis by permuting HLA or CMV assignments 20 times. A later analysis grouped co-occurring TCRs with DBSCAN, adding TCRdist sequence similarity when clustering within HLA-allele-positive subsets. For co-occurrence clustering, repertoires with fewer than 30,000 or more than 120,000 public chains were excluded, along with roughly 5 repertoires with anomalous nucleotide sharing. TCRdb took over this immuneACCESS table, retaining in-frame rearrangements with V and J assigned. Such tables are incomplete; in checked studies, under half of the missing clones stem from an unresolved V gene, and the remainder is unexplained. V, J and clone size are taken as reported in that table, and D and trimming were inferred from the DNA itself. Across this sample there are 99,000 or so clones, with around 75% seen only once. The ten largest make up 6.5% to 7% of the sample.

As regards this clone: Its antigen target is currently unknown. No base quality values were provided; no much bigger clone lies one nucleotide off.

The cohort comprised some 700 healthy bone marrow donors. All cohort members were sampled while nominally healthy, although unrecorded immune exposures were likely present. The donor tested CMV seropositive and was one of the 289 seropositive cohort members. A peripheral blood sample was provided by each donor, and peripheral blood mononuclear cells were used for TCR beta sequencing. Genomic DNA was extracted from the blood cell samples with the Qiagen DNeasy Blood Extraction Kit. V is pruned by 1 base and J by 6 bases, leaving 13 bases of the junction without a gene match. Per the germline V gene, SGHRS is the CDR1 and YFSETQ is the CDR2. Inclusive of the bounding cysteine and phenylalanine, the CDR3 is 18 residues long. Only the CDR3 region is kept as DNA, spanning 54 bases read in frame from base 1.

The sample taken for sequencing was PBMCs. The receptor's source is a man aged 30 to 45 in good health and CMV-seropositive. The V and J segments used are TRBV5-1 and TRBJ2-1; 10 bases in the middle match TRBD2. This receptor has the CDR3 CASSLRSGGPSPFNEQFF. The base sequence is TGCGCCAGCAGCTTGCGTAGCGGGGGGCCTAGTCCCTTCAATGAGCAGTTCTTC.